The 20 T cell receptor beta chains below were found in one sample sequenced in a study of Ad26.COV2.S vaccination and SARS-CoV-2 variants. Treatment given: 15 to 20 received Ad26.COV2.S at low or high dose, single or two shots; 5 received placebo; per-sample allocation not given. Each sample was drawn 63 days after the first injection (of vaccine or placebo). Profiled with immunoSEQ multiplex PCR; TCRdb holds only in-frame clones, not every one. The sample has about 400,000 clones, approximately 90% seen once. The sequences come from peripheral blood, collected in a trial of Ad26.COV2.S vaccine versus placebo. These receptors originate from a person between 18 and 60 years old who received the Ad26.COV2.S COVID-19 vaccine or a placebo.

This clone was observed a few times. The chain has TRBV27 and TRBJ1-5, with a possible D match to TRBD1 (6 bases). CDR3 size: 16 residues. Germline V gives CDR1 MNHEY, CDR2 SMNVEV (reference sequence). Trimming took off 5 bases at V and 4 bases at J, with 18 bases between the two ends. This chain's CDR3 is CASSPRVGGGNQPQHF. The CDR3, as DNA: TGTGCCAGCAGTCCCCGAGTAGGGGGAGGTAATCAGCCCCAGCATTTT.

The rearrangement joins TRBV9 to TRBJ2-1; D gene uncertain. V lost 4 bases, J lost 7 bases, and 9 bases lay in between. CDR1 and CDR2 from the germline V gene are SGDLS and YYNGEE. The CDR3 is 12 amino acids. The CDR3 DNA is TGTGCCAGCAGCCACCCTTCTAATGAGCAGTTCTTC. Amino acids: CASSHPSNEQFF.

This clone appeared a few times. The CDR3 DNA sequence: TGTGCCAGCTCACGAGACGGTAATGAAAAACTGTTTTTT. Protein product: CASSRDGNEKLFF. This chain connects TRBV18 to TRBJ1-4; D call uncertain. CDR3 length equals 13 residues. V was clipped by 4 bases and J by 4 bases, with 7 bases between them. Looked up from germline, CDR1 is KGHSH and CDR2 is LQKENI.

The rearrangement uses TRBV6-5 and TRBJ1-2, with D perhaps TRBD1 (5 bases). Trimming left V 7 bases short and J 5 bases short, with 17 bases between. CDR1 MNHEY and CDR2 SVGAGI come from the germline V gene. The length of the CDR3 is 14 residues. CDR3: CASNPDWGQYGYTF. As DNA, the CDR3 is TGTGCCAGCAACCCGGACTGGGGCCAGTATGGCTACACCTTC.

The V call is TRBV5-1, the J call TRBJ2-3; 13 bases are a match to TRBD2. Per the germline V gene, CDR1 is SGHRS and CDR2 is YFSETQ. The CDR3 covers 18 residues. The ends lost 0 bases at V and 6 bases at J; junction bases unmatched: 10. CDR3 loop: CASSLGLAGGRGTDTQYF. The CDR3 bases are TGCGCCAGCAGCTTGGGACTAGCGGGAGGCCGGGGGACGGATACGCAGTATTTT. Looking up the rest from reference TRBV5-1 and TRBJ2-3 gives the full variable domain: KAGVTQTPRYLIKTRGQQVTLSCSPISGHRSVSWYQQTPGQGLQFLFEYFSETQRNKGNFPGRFSGRQFSNSRSEMNVSTLELGDSALYLCASSLGLAGGRGTDTQYFGPGTRLTVL.

The chain joins TRBV7-9 to TRBJ2-7; D is possibly TRBD1 (5 bases). V lost 10 bases to trimming and J lost 6 bases, with 16 bases between them. CDR1 is SEHNR, CDR2 FQNEAQ, per germline (reference sequence). The CDR3 totals 12 residues. CDR3 region: CAIPKGVSEQYF. Written as DNA, the CDR3 is TGTGCCATTCCTAAAGGGGTAAGCGAGCAGTACTTC.

This CDR3 reads CASSLVAGGRNEQFF. The CDR3 DNA reads as TGTGCCAGCAGCTTAGTGGCGGGAGGGCGGAATGAGCAGTTCTTC. The chain uses TRBV7-3 and TRBJ2-1, with TRBD2 matching over 9 bases. The CDR3 is 15 residues long. V lost 2 bases to trimming and J lost 7 bases; unmatched junction nucleotides: 6. Germline loops: CDR1 SGHTA, CDR2 FQGTGA.

This rearrangement joins TRBV6-5 to TRBJ2-7; D unresolved. Trimming removed 6 bases at V and 3 bases at J, with 12 bases between. The CDR3 sequence is 13 residues long. The germline gives CDR1 MNHEY, CDR2 SVGAGI. CDR3 amino acids: CASRMDGLYEQYF. CDR3 in DNA: TGTGCCAGCAGGATGGATGGTCTCTACGAGCAGTACTTC.

In this sample, this clone turned up once. The J gene is TRBJ2-3, the V gene TRBV11-2; unclear D gene. This CDR3 has 13 amino acids. V lost 0 bases, J lost 2 bases, and 3 bases lay in between. Germline V gene lookup returns CDR1 SGHAT and CDR2 FQNNGV. In DNA, the CDR3 is TGTGCCAGCAGCTTAGAACTCACAGATACGCAGTATTTT. It codes for CASSLELTDTQYF.

A single count supports this clone. This chain joins TRBV7-2 and TRBJ2-7; D uncertain. Germline values: CDR1 SGHTA, CDR2 FQGNSA. Between the trimmed V and J ends, which lost 1 base and 3 bases, there was a span of 4 bases. There are 12 residues in the CDR3. The CDR3 coding sequence is TGTGCCAGCAGCTTAGACCACTACGAGCAGTACTTC. Residues: CASSLDHYEQYF.

This chain links TRBV7-9 with TRBJ2-1; 7 bases are a match to TRBD1. The V and J ends lost 5 bases and 9 bases, in that order; junction bases with no gene match: 4. CDR3 length: 12 amino acids. CDR1 and CDR2 (germline): SEHNR, FQNEAQ (reference sequence). The CDR3 coding sequence is TGTGCCAGCAGCGCGACAGGGAGTGAGCAGTTCTTC. Amino acid sequence: CASSATGSEQFF.

The chain couples TRBV30 to TRBJ1-1; TRBD1 is a possible D gene (5 bases). Trimming cost V 1 base and J 0 bases, with 12 bases left between them. The germline V gene has CDR1 GTSNPN and CDR2 SVGIG (reference sequence). The CDR3 consists of 15 residues. The CDR3 here is CAWSGGRVVNTEAFF. CDR3 nucleotides: TGTGCCTGGAGTGGGGGCAGGGTCGTGAACACTGAAGCTTTCTTT.

The rearrangement uses TRBV24-1 and TRBJ2-1, with 8 nucleotides matching TRBD2. The germline V gene has CDR1 KGHDR and CDR2 SFDVKD. This CDR3 contains 16 residues. The trim removed 4 bases at V and 5 bases at J, leaving 9 bases unmatched. The chain's CDR3 is CATSDPLSGRNNEQFF. As DNA, the CDR3 is TGTGCCACCAGTGACCCACTGAGCGGGAGAAACAATGAGCAGTTCTTC.

The rearrangement joins TRBV30 to TRBJ2-1; 9 bases line up with TRBD2. With V trimmed by 2 bases and J by 5 bases, 10 bases remained unmatched. Germline V gives CDR1 GTSNPN, CDR2 SVGIG (reference sequence). CDR3 length equals 16 residues. This chain's CDR3 is CAWSIPRLAEHNEQFF. CDR3 DNA sequence: TGTGCCTGGAGTATTCCCAGACTAGCGGAACACAATGAGCAGTTCTTC.

This chain joins TRBV5-4 and TRBJ2-3; D unresolved. Germline CDR1 is SGHNT and CDR2 is YYREEE (reference sequence). The CDR3 runs to 13 residues. Trimming pared 4 bases from V and 0 bases from J, leaving 6 bases between. The CDR3 sequence is CASSHWSTDTQYF. CDR3 sequence (DNA): TGTGCCAGCAGCCACTGGAGCACAGATACGCAGTATTTT.

The genes are TRBV30 and TRBJ2-5, with D uncertain. CDR1 is GTSNPN, CDR2 SVGIG, per germline (reference sequence). This CDR3 region has 12 residues. V was shortened by 5 bases and J by 4 bases, with 11 bases between the two germline ends. The DNA of the CDR3 is TGTGCCTGGGGTCCGTGGGGAGAGACCCAGTACTTC. Translating gives CAWGPWGETQYF.

The rearrangement joins TRBV7-3 to TRBJ2-2; D is unresolved. Per the germline V gene, CDR1 is SGHTA and CDR2 is FQGTGA. CDR3 length: 13 residues. Trimming removed 5 bases from V and 4 bases from J, with 8 bases in between. The CDR3 loop is CASSPPITGELFF. As DNA, the CDR3 is TGTGCCAGCAGCCCCCCTATCACCGGGGAGCTGTTTTTT.

The chain is built from TRBV30 and TRBJ2-1; D is possibly TRBD2 (6 bases). The germline V and J ends were trimmed by 5 bases and 4 bases, with 15 bases remaining between them. Germline assignment: CDR1 GTSNPN and CDR2 SVGIG (reference sequence). This CDR3 comprises 14 residues. CDR3 DNA sequence: TGTGCCTGGGGACGAAGTGGGGGGTACAATGAGCAGTTCTTC. Protein product: CAWGRSGGYNEQFF.

The chain has TRBV11-2 and TRBJ1-6; TRBD1 is a possible D gene (5 bases). V was cut by 5 bases and J by 11 bases, with 13 bases left in between. The germline V gene has CDR1 SGHAT and CDR2 FQNNGV. The CDR3 runs 13 residues. This chain's CDR3 is CASSPAGRTPLHF. The CDR3 region has the DNA TGTGCCAGCAGCCCGGCAGGGAGAACACCCCTCCACTTT.

This chain links TRBV6-4 with TRBJ2-5, with D perhaps being TRBD1 or TRBD2 (5 bases each). Trimming stripped 8 bases from V and 5 bases from J, with 9 bases between. CDR1 is MRHNA, CDR2 SNTAGT, per germline. There are 11 residues in the CDR3. Here the CDR3 DNA reads TGTGCCAGCCGGGGCGTTGAGACCCAGTACTTC. Translated: CASRGVETQYF.